This note documents a single TCR beta chain sequence. This clonotype was observed many times. The clone's antigen remains unknown. No qualities accompany the bases; no much larger clone lies one base away. CDR1 and CDR2 were assigned from the germline V gene as SGHRS and YFSETQ. Relative to germline, V is 4 bases shorter and J is 5 bases shorter, with 16 bases between their ends. The CDR3 sequence holds 14 residues, the cysteine and phenylalanine included. Here the CDR3 DNA is all that survives: 42 bases in frame from base 1. Libraries came from PCR. The reads were generated on an Illumina HiSeq 4000. Preparation of bulk TCR libraries followed a previously described approach, with the TCR primers listed in Table S5. The Qiagen AllPrep DNA/RNA kit was used to purify total RNA. Before any analysis, reads coming from multiple sequencing runs of the same library were combined into one pool. Per the original workflow: Reads were retained only if the reads had an exact TCR constant sequence, and the retained reads were trimmed to 150 nt and grouped according to their 12-nt molecular barcodes. Reads in each barcode group were sub-clustered using a 15% Levenshtein threshold, and a quality-weighted consensus sequence was built for each RNA molecule. Non-functional sequences were removed, as were lower-count sequences one edit away from another. Based on fitting two negative binomial distributions, any barcode sub-cluster with under 20% of the maximum read count was discarded. The public reads were quality trimmed at Q25 with fastp and then assembled into clones with MiXCR by TCRdb, keeping productive beta chains. Each record represents a unique CDR3 protein, reported with the most common genes and DNA among its rows. TCRdb's processing, not the authors', yielded these V and J calls. This sample gives about half a million distinct CDR3 sequences in total; about a fifth of them show up just once. The top ten constitute 0.7% to 1% of the sample.

The data derive from a study of molecular identifiers for immune sequencing clone quantification (dated by TCRdb to about 2018). The study in broad terms: In a replicate experiment, RNA from around 20,000 or 100,000 naive CD8 T cells was split into five aliquots, four of which were sequenced. This methods study benchmarked molecular-identifier clustering-based TCR repertoire sequencing (MIDCIRS) and TCR RNA copy counting, using CD8 T cells to do so. Here is what the overall study found, with its caveats: A single cell's worth of spiked-in Jurkat TCR RNA was reported detectable even among around 970,000 naive CD8 T cells. Highly expanded clone sizes could be underestimated because identical TCR molecules may share a barcode. In CMV-specific effector cells, clones with more than 20 RNA copies contained over 99% of molecules, whereas in naive cells such clones contained under 1% of molecules. Modeling estimated roughly 3 recovered TCR RNA copies per cell, compared with about ten by digital PCR, which implies 25% to 30% capture efficiency. Spiked-in Jurkat TCR RNA (10 copies' worth), which is not part of the donor repertoire, was contained in the naive libraries. When barcode sub-clustering was not used, chimeric consensus sequences inflated TCR diversity, with chimeras reaching as high as 47%.

Naive CD8 T cell libraries were made from around 20,000 to 1,000,000 sorted cells using 10%, 30% or 50% of purified RNA. Naive CD8 T cells were FACS-sorted as CD8+CD4-CCR7+CD45RA+ on a BD FACSAria II into RLT Plus buffer. Detection sensitivity was tested by spiking Jurkat RNA equal to ten TCR copies' worth into samples containing 20,000-1,000,000 naive CD8 T cells. CD8 T cells were enriched with RosetteSep CD8+ T Cell Enrichment Cocktail and Ficoll-Paque, followed by ACK red cell lysis. The sequence derives from a human donor in good health. Some libraries in this study had Jurkat cell RNA spiked in. The sequenced sample consisted of naive CD8+ T cells from blood, with Jurkat cell RNA spiked in. The cell subset or site label here, explained by the study, means: FACS-sorted CD8+CD4-CCR7+CD45RA+ naive T cells. The sequence links TRBV5-1 to TRBJ2-7, with TRBD1 as a weak D call on 5 bases. This receptor carries the CDR3 CASSLTVAGHEQYF. The DNA reads TGCGCCAGCAGCCTCACGGTGGCAGGGCACGAGCAGTACTTC.